This T cell receptor beta chain was obtained from a study of control samples from healthy donors and cancer patients. Sequenced by immunoSEQ multiplex PCR; TCRdb stores in-frame clones only, minus some. This table holds tens of thousands of clones, about 81% found once. This CDR3 is built from 17 residues. The V gene end was trimmed by 0 bases and the J gene end by 7 bases; junction bases not matched to a gene: 7. Germline lookup yields CDR1 LGHDT and CDR2 YNNKEL (reference sequence). The sequenced material came from PBMCs. The clonotype originates from a man aged 65-85 years with lung cancer. V usage is TRBV3-1 (or the pseudogene TRBV3-2) and J usage is TRBJ2-1; 12 positions agree with TRBD2. CDR3 sequence: CASSQDLAGGAFNEQFF. DNA for the CDR3: TGTGCCAGCAGCCAAGATCTAGCGGGGGGGGCCTTTAATGAGCAGTTCTTC.